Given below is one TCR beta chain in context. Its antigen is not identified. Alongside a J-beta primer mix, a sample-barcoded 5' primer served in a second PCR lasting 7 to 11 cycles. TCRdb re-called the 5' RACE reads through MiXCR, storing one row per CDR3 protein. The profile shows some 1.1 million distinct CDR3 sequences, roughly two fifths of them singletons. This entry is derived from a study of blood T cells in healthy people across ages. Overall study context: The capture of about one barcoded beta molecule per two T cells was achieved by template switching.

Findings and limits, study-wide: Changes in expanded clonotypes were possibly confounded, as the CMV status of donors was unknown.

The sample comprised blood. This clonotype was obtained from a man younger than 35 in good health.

CDR3 region: CASSLDPSSSNQPQHF. CDR3 in DNA: TGCGCCAGCAGCTTGGATCCGAGTTCCAGCAATCAGCCCCAGCATTTT. The chain joins TRBV5-1 to TRBJ1-5; no firm D call. This CDR3 has 16 residues. Trimming removed 0 bases from V and 1 base from J, with 11 bases in between. Germline CDR1 and CDR2: SGHRS and YFSETQ. Combining the CDR3 with reference TRBV5-1 and TRBJ1-5 gives the whole variable domain KAGVTQTPRYLIKTRGQQVTLSCSPISGHRSVSWYQQTPGQGLQFLFEYFSETQRNKGNFPGRFSGRQFSNSRSEMNVSTLELGDSALYLCASSLDPSSSNQPQHFGDGTRLSIL.